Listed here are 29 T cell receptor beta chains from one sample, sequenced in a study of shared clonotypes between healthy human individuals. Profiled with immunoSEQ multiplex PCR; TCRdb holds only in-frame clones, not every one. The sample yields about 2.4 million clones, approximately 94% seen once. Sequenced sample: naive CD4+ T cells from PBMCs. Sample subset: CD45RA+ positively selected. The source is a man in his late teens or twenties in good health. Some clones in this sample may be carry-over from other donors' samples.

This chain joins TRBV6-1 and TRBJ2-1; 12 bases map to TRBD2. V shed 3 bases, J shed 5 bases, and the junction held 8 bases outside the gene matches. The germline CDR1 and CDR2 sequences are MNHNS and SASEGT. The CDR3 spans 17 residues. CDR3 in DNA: TGTGCCAGCAGTGAGGTGCTAGCGGGAGGGCCCCACAATGAGCAGTTCTTC. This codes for CASSEVLAGGPHNEQFF.

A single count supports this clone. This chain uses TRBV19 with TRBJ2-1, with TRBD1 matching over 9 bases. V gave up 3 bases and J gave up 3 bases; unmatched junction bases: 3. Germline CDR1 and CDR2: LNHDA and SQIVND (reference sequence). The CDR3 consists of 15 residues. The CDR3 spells CASSILGQGYNEQFF. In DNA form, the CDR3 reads TGTGCCAGTAGTATTTTGGGACAGGGCTACAATGAGCAGTTCTTC.

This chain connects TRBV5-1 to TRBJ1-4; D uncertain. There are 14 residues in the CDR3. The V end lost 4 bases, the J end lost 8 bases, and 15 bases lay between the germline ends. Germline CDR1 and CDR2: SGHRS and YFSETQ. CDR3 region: CASSIQARSEKLFF. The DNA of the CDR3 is TGCGCCAGCAGCATTCAGGCGCGTTCGGAAAAACTGTTTTTT.

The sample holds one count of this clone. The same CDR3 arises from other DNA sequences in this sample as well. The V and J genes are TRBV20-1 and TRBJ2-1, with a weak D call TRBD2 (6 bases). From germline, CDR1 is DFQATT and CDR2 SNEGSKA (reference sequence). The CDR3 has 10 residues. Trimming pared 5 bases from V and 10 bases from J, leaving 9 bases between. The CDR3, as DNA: TGCAGTGCTTCGGGGGACGAGCAGTTCTTC. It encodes CSASGDEQFF.

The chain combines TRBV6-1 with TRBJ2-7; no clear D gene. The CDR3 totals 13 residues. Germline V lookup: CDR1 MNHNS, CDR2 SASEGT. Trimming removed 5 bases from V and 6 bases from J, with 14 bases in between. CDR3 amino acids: CASSLPTPSEQYF. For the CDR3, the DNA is TGTGCCAGCAGTTTGCCGACCCCTAGCGAGCAGTACTTC.

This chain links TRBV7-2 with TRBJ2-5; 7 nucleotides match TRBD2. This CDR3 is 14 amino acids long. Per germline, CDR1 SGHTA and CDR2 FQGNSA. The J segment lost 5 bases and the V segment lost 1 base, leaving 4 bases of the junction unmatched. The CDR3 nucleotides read TGTGCCAGCAGCTTAGGCGGGAGCGGGGAGACCCAGTACTTC. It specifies CASSLGGSGETQYF. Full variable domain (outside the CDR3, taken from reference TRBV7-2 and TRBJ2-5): GAGVSQSPSNKVTEKGKDVELRCDPISGHTALYWYRQSLGQGLEFLIYFQGNSAPDKSGLPSDRFSAERTGGSVSTLTIQRTQQEDSAVYLCASSLGGSGETQYFGPGTRLLVL.

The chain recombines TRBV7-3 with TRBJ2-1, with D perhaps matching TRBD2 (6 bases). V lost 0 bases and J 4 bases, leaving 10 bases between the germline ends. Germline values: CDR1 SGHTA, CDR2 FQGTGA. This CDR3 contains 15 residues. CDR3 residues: CASSLTPGVYNEQFF. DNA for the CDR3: TGTGCCAGCAGCTTAACGCCGGGGGTATACAATGAGCAGTTCTTC.

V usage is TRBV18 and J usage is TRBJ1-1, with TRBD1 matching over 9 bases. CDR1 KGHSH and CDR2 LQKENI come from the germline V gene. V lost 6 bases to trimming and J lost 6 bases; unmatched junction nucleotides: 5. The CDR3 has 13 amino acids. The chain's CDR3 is CASSQQGASEAFF. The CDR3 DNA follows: TGTGCCAGCTCCCAACAGGGGGCCTCTGAAGCTTTCTTT.

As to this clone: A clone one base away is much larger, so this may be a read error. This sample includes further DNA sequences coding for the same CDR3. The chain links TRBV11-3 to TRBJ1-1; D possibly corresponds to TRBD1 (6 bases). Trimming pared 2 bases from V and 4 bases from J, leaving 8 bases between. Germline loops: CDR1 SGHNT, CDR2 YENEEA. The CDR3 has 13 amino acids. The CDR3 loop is CASSLQGSTEAFF. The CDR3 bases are TGTGCCAGCAGCTTACAGGGGAGCACTGAAGCTTTCTTT.

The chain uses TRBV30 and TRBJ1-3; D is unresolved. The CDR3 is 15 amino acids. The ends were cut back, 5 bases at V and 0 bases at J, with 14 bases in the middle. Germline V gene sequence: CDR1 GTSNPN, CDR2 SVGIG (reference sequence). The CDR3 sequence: CAWAHRGSSGNTIYF. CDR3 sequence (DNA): TGTGCCTGGGCACACCGGGGAAGCTCTGGAAACACCATATATTTT.

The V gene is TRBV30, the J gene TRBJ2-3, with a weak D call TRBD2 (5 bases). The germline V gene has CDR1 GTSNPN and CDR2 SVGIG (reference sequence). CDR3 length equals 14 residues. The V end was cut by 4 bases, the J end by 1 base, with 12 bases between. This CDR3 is CAWNKDGGTDTQYF. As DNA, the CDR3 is TGTGCCTGGAACAAGGACGGGGGCACAGATACGCAGTATTTT.

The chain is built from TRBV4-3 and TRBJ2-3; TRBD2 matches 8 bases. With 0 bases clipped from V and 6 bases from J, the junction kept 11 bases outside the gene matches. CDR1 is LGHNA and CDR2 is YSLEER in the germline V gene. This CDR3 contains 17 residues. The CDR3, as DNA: TGCGCCAGCAGCCAAGATTTAAGCGGGAGAGGGGGGGATACGCAGTATTTT. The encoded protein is CASSQDLSGRGGDTQYF.

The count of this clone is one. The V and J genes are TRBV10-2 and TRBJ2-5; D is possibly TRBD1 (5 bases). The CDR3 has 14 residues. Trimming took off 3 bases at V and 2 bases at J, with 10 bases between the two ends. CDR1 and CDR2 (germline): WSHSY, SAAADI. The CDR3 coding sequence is TGCGCCAGCAGTGATAGGAGACAGCAAGAGACCCAGTACTTC. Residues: CASSDRRQQETQYF.

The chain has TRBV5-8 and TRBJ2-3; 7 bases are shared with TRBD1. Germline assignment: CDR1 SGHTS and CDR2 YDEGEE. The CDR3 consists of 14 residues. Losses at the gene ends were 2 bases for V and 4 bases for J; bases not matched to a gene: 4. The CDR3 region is CASSFGQGADTQYF. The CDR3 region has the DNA TGTGCCAGCAGCTTTGGGCAGGGGGCAGATACGCAGTATTTT. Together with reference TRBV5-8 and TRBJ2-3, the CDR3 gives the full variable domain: EAGVTQSPTHLIKTRGQQATLRCSPISGHTSVYWYQQALGLGLQFLLWYDEGEERNRGNFPPRFSGRQFPNYSSELNVNALELEDSALYLCASSFGQGADTQYFGPGTRLTVL.

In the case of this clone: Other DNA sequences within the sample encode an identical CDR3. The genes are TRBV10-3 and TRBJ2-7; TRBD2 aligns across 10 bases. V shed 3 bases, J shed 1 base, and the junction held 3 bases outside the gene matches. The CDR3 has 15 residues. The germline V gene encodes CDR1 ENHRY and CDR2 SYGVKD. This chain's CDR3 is CAISESGRGSYEQYF. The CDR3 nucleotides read TGTGCCATCAGTGAAAGCGGGAGGGGTTCCTACGAGCAGTACTTC.

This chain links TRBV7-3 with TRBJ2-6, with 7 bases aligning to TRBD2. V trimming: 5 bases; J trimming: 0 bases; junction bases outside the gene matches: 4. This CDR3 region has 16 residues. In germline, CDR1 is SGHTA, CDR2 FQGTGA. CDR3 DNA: TGTGCCAGCAGCCGGGACTATAGCTCTGGGGCCAACGTCCTGACTTTC. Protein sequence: CASSRDYSSGANVLTF. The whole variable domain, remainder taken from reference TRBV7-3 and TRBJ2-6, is GAGVSQTPSNKVTEKGKYVELRCDPISGHTALYWYRQSLGQGPEFLIYFQGTGAADDSGLPNDRFFAVRPEGSVSTLKIQRTERGDSAVYLCASSRDYSSGANVLTFGAGSRLTVL.

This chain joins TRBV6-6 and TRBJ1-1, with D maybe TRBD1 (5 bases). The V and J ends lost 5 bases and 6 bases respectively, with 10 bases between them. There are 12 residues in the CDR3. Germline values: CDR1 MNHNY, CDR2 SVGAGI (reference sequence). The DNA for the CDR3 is TGTGCCAGCAGTACCCCGGGACCTGAAGCTTTCTTT. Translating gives CASSTPGPEAFF.

The CDR3 DNA is TGTGCCAGCAGCTTATACGTCGGAAGCACAGATACGCAGTATTTT. Its translation is CASSLYVGSTDTQYF. This chain links TRBV7-9 with TRBJ2-3, with unresolved D. V lost 2 bases, J lost 0 bases, and 9 bases lay in between. CDR3 length equals 15 residues. Per germline, CDR1 SEHNR and CDR2 FQNEAQ (reference sequence).

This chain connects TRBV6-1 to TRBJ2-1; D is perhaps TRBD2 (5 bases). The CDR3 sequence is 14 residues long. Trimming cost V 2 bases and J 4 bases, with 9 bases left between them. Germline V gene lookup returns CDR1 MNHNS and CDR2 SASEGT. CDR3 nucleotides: TGTGCCAGCAGTGAATTCGGGGATTACAATGAGCAGTTCTTC. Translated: CASSEFGDYNEQFF.

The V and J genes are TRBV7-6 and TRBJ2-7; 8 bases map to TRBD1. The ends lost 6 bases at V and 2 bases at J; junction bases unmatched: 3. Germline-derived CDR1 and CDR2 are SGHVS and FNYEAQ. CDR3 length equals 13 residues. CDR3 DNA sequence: TGTGCCAGCAGAGGGACAGGAACCTACGAGCAGTACTTC. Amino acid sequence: CASRGTGTYEQYF.

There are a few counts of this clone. CDR3 DNA: TGCGCCAGCAGCCAAGATAGTGTTTGGGGGGCTAACACTGAAGCTTTCTTT. Its translation: CASSQDSVWGANTEAFF. V usage is TRBV4-1 and J usage is TRBJ1-1, with D tentatively TRBD1 (6 bases). This CDR3 region has 17 residues. Germline CDR1 and CDR2: MGHRA and YSYEKL. V was cut by 0 bases and J by 2 bases, with 16 bases left in between.

The CDR3 DNA reads TGTGCCAGCAGCGCAGGGTATAGCAATCAGCCCCAGCATTTT. Residues: CASSAGYSNQPQHF. The chain has TRBV7-9 and TRBJ1-5; the D gene is possibly TRBD1 (5 bases). Germline V gives CDR1 SEHNR, CDR2 FQNEAQ (reference sequence). V was trimmed by 5 bases and J by 0 bases, leaving 8 bases between them. The CDR3 sequence is 14 residues long.

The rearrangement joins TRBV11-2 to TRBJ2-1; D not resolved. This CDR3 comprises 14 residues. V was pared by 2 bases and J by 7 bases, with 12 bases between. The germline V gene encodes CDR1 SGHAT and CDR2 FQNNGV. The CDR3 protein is CASSLRRHGNEQFF. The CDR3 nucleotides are TGTGCCAGCAGCTTACGCCGCCATGGGAATGAGCAGTTCTTC.

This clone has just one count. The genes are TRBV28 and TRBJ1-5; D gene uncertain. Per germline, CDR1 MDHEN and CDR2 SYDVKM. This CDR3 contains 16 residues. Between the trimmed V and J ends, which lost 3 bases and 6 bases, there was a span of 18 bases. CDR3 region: CASSLGGVSLSQPQHF. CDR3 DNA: TGTGCCAGCAGTTTGGGCGGGGTTTCTCTCAGTCAGCCCCAGCATTTT.

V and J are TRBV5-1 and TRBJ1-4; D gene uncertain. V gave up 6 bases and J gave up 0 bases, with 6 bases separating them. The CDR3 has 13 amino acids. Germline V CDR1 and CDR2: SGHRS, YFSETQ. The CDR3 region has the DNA TGCGCCAGCAACGATCCAACTAATGAAAAACTGTTTTTT. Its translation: CASNDPTNEKLFF.

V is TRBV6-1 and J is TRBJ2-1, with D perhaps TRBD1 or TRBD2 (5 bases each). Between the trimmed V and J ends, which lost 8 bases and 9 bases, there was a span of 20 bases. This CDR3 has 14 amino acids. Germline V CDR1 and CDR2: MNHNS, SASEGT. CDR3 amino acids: CASVLSGSNGEQFF. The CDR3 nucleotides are TGTGCCAGCGTACTGTCAGGGAGCAATGGTGAGCAGTTCTTC.

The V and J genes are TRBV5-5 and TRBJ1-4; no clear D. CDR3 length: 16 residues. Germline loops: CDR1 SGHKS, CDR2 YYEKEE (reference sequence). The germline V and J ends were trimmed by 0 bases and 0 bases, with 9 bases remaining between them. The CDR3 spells CASSLVPVATNEKLFF. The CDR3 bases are TGTGCCAGCAGCTTGGTTCCGGTTGCAACTAATGAAAAACTGTTTTTT.

The CDR3 DNA reads TGTGCCAGCAGCGTAGTGGGGACGGGTCAAGAGGGGACAGATACGCAGTATTTT. Translated: CASSVVGTGQEGTDTQYF. The gene calls are TRBV9 and TRBJ2-3, with D possibly called TRBD1 or TRBD2 (5 bases each). The V gene lost 0 bases and the J gene lost 3 bases, with 20 bases spanning the gap. Germline assignment: CDR1 SGDLS and CDR2 YYNGEE. This CDR3 has 18 residues.

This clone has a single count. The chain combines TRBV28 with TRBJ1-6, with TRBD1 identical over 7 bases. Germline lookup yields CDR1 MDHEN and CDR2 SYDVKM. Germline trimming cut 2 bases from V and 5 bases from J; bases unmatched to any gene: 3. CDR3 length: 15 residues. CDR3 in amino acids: CASSLGGGNNSPLHF. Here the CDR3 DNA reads TGTGCCAGCAGTTTAGGAGGGGGCAATAATTCACCCCTCCACTTT.